These T cell receptor beta chains were read from a single sample in a study of blood T cell repertoires in COVID-19. Clones were read by immunoSEQ multiplex PCR, and TCRdb kept only the in-frame ones, dropping some. The table has around 64,000 clones, under 80% seen once. The specimen sequenced was PBMCs or T cells enriched from blood (not recorded which). These receptor sequences come from a woman aged 55-70 years who had been exposed to COVID-19. Each CDR3 is given with its conserved first and last residue. Fields, in order: J gene, clone size, V gene, D gene, CDR3 protein, CDR3 DNA. D genes are given only for firm matches. The size entry is marked missing in some rows and otherwise reads once, few, many or a size class.

TRBJ1-4 | once | TRBV27 | TRBD1 | CASSTDRGHEKLFF | TGTGCCAGCAGTACCGACAGGGGGCATGAAAAACTGTTTTTT
TRBJ2-1 | - | TRBV29-1 | TRBD2 | CSVETLAGGSNEQFF | TGCAGCGTTGAAACCCTAGCGGGAGGTAGCAATGAGCAGTTCTTC
TRBJ2-1 | - | TRBV5-1 | TRBD2 | CASSLTSGSYNEQFF | TGCGCCAGCAGCTTGACTAGCGGGTCCTACAATGAGCAGTTCTTC
TRBJ2-3 | - | TRBV5-1 | - | CASSLAGSSTDTQYF | TGCGCCAGCAGCTTGGCAGGCAGCAGCACAGATACGCAGTATTTT
TRBJ2-7 | - | TRBV30 | - | CAWSVDSLIGYF | TGTGCCTGGAGTGTTGACAGTCTAATCGGGTACTTC
TRBJ1-1 | - | TRBV4-2 | - | CASSQDETENTEAFF | TGTGCCAGCAGCCAAGATGAAACAGAGAACACTGAAGCTTTCTTT
TRBJ2-3 | - | TRBV6-5 | - | CASTHFAGPGYF | TGTGCCAGCACCCACTTCGCGGGGCCGGGATATTTT
TRBJ2-1 | few | TRBV21-1 | - | CASSAQTGTRKNEQFF | TGTGCCAGCAGCGCCCAAACCGGGACACGTAAGAATGAGCAGTTCTTC
TRBJ2-1 | few | TRBV7-2 | TRBD2 | CASSAQASGRDEQFF | TGTGCCAGCAGCGCTCAGGCTAGCGGGAGGGATGAGCAGTTCTTC
TRBJ2-2 | - | TRBV9 | TRBD2 | CASSATWGGNTGELFF | TGTGCCAGCAGCGCCACCTGGGGGGGGAACACCGGGGAGCTGTTTTTT
TRBJ1-4 | - | TRBV2 | - | CASIFSRGANEKLFF | TGTGCCAGCATCTTCTCACGCGGGGCTAATGAAAAACTGTTTTTT
TRBJ2-1 | - | TRBV19 | - | CASSLRTVSVAEQFF | TGTGCCAGTAGTCTAAGGACAGTCTCCGTAGCAGAGCAGTTCTTC
TRBJ2-3 | - | TRBV5-6 | TRBD1 | CASSGDRVRSTDTQYF | TGTGCCAGCAGCGGGGACAGGGTGCGGAGCACAGATACGCAGTATTTT
TRBJ1-1 | - | TRBV6-6 | TRBD1 | CASSRPGTGNTEAFF | TGTGCCAGCAGTCGACCCGGGACAGGGAACACTGAAGCTTTCTTT
TRBJ2-1 | - | TRBV7-2 | - | CASSPIGSSYNEQFF | TGTGCCAGCAGCCCGATTGGGAGCTCCTACAATGAGCAGTTCTTC
TRBJ1-4 | - | TRBV5-4 | TRBD1 | CASSLTQGATNEKLFF | TGTGCCAGCAGCTTGACCCAGGGGGCAACTAATGAAAAACTGTTTTTT
TRBJ2-5 | many | TRBV5-4 | - | CASSLVGETQYF | TGTGCCAGCAGCTTGGTCGGAGAGACCCAGTACTTC
TRBJ2-5 | - | TRBV3-1/TRBV3-2 | TRBD1 | CARTPLPGQGDWSAGETQYF | TGTGCCAGGACTCCACTACCGGGACAGGGGGATTGGTCGGCCGGGGAGACCCAGTACTTC
TRBJ1-5 | - | TRBV28 | - | CASSRRGLGAQPQHF | TGTGCCAGCAGCCGAAGGGGTTTGGGGGCTCAGCCCCAGCATTTT
TRBJ2-1 | - | TRBV28 | TRBD2 | CASSFTGGSDEQFF | TGTGCCAGCAGTTTTACGGGAGGCTCGGATGAGCAGTTCTTC